Sequencing of this T cell receptor beta chain was carried out in a study of cytomegalovirus exposure and HLA in healthy donors. Study as a whole: Around 80 million unique TCR sequences came from HLA-typed donors in an early release.

Note on this clone: Its target is not known.

V was trimmed by 1 base and J by 8 bases, leaving 11 bases between them. This CDR3 has 13 amino acids. Germline CDR1 is SEHNR and CDR2 is FQNEAQ (reference sequence). Primers included in the PCR were 60 Vbeta and 13 Jbeta primers. The repertoire was sequenced with immunoSEQ multiplex PCR; TCRdb's copy has only in-frame clones and lacks some. The sample has 85,000 to 100,000 clones; about 89% are singletons. General observations from the study: Listed as cytomegalovirus-associated were 150 to 200 TCR beta chains. Most of the TCR beta V segments (in an earlier analysis) were productive either about 87% or about 30% of the time. In the analysis, some V segments, TRBV6-2 and TRBV6-3 included, were excluded as indistinguishable.

Material for sequencing was PBMCs. The receptor comes from a man aged 25 to 40 in good health and CMV-seropositive. V gene TRBV7-9 combines with J gene TRBJ1-1, with D hard to call. The CDR3 nucleotides read TGTGCCAGCAGCTTAGAAGTTGCAGTAGAAGCTTTCTTT. This gives the protein CASSLEVAVEAFF.